The 4 T cell receptor beta chains given below trace back to one sample, sequenced in a study of T cell responses to AZD1222 COVID-19 vaccine. The assay was immunoSEQ multiplex PCR, and TCRdb's table has in-frame clones only and misses some. The table lists some 150,000 clones, around 87% of them singletons. Sequences were derived from peripheral blood, sampled 28 days after the second AZD1222 dose. All receptors derive from an adult who received the AZD1222 COVID-19 vaccine.

V is TRBV5-1 and J is TRBJ2-7, with D perhaps assigned TRBD1 or TRBD2 (5 bases each). Trimming left V 3 bases short and J 1 base short, with 17 bases between. The CDR3 contains 16 residues. Looked up from germline, CDR1 is SGHRS and CDR2 is YFSETQ. The chain's CDR3 is CASSSTPGTDSYEQYF. CDR3 DNA sequence: TGCGCCAGCAGCTCTACTCCCGGGACCGATTCCTACGAGCAGTACTTC.

The rearrangement links TRBV19 to TRBJ2-2, with 7 bases aligning to TRBD2. The CDR3 extends over 16 amino acids. Trimming at V came to 6 bases and at J to 5 bases, leaving 12 bases not matched to a gene. Germline assignment: CDR1 LNHDA and CDR2 SQIVND (reference sequence). The CDR3 nucleotides read TGTGCCAGTAGCTACGGGGGAGGGGTCGGAACCGGGGAGCTGTTTTTT. As protein: CASSYGGGVGTGELFF.

The chain couples TRBV5-4 to TRBJ2-6; D possibly corresponds to TRBD1 (5 bases). Germline assignment: CDR1 SGHNT and CDR2 YYREEE (reference sequence). This CDR3 has 16 amino acids. Trimming pared 0 bases from V and 4 bases from J, leaving 11 bases between. In DNA, the CDR3 is TGTGCCAGCAGCTTGGAGGCAGGGCGGGGGGCCAACGTCCTGACTTTC. Its protein product is CASSLEAGRGANVLTF.

The chain uses TRBV7-2 and TRBJ1-6; D is possibly TRBD1 (6 bases). The V end was cut by 1 base, the J end by 9 bases, with 7 bases between. The CDR3 is 13 amino acids. Germline lookup yields CDR1 SGHTA and CDR2 FQGNSA. The CDR3 DNA follows: TGTGCCAGCAGCTTAGTAGGGGGTTCACCCCTCCACTTT. Translating gives CASSLVGGSPLHF. The variable domain in full, with the rest retrieved from reference TRBV7-2 and TRBJ1-6, is GAGVSQSPSNKVTEKGKDVELRCDPISGHTALYWYRQSLGQGLEFLIYFQGNSAPDKSGLPSDRFSAERTGGSVSTLTIQRTQQEDSAVYLCASSLVGGSPLHFGNGTRLTVT.